This T cell receptor (beta chain) emerged from a study of liver allograft versus peripheral blood T cells. In the study overall: Comparing T cell receptor repertoires in transplanted livers with those in recipients' peripheral blood was part of the design.

This clonotype qualifies as medium-sized. TCRdb re-called the reads with MiXCR, one entry per CDR3 protein. The data show more than 3,000 distinct CDR3 sequences, around 15% seen once. V lost 4 bases and J lost 6, with 12 bases in between. The CDR3 covers 14 residues. Germline CDR1 reads LNHNV; CDR2 reads YYDKDF (reference sequence). The rearrangement joins TRBV15 to TRBJ1-4; D ambiguous. The TCR comes from a human patient who had a liver transplant. The graft donor may account for some of the T cells. CDR3 DNA: TGTGCCACCAGCACTGGAACGGTCGATGAAAAACTGTTTTTT. This gives the protein CATSTGTVDEKLFF.